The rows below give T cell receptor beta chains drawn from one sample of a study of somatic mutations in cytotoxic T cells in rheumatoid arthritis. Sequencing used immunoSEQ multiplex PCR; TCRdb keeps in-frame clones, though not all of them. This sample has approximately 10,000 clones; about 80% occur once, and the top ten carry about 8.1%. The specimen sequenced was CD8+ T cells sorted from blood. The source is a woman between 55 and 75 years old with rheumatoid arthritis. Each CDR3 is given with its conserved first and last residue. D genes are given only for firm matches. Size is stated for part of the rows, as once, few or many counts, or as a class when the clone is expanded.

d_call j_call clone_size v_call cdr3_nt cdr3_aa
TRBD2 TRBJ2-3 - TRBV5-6 TGTGCCAGCAGCTTCCTTTTGACTAGCGGGAGAACAGATACGCAGTATTTT CASSFLLTSGRTDTQYF
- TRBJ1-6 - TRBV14 TGTGCCAGCAGCCTTGGGTCTATTAGGAGGATTTCACCCCTCCACTTT CASSLGSIRRISPLHF
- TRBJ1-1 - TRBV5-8 TGTGCCAGCCAGCGTCGGGTGAACACTGAAGCTTTCTTT CASQRRVNTEAFF
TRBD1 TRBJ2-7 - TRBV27 TGTGCCAGCAGTATCGGGACAGGGGGCCACTACGAGCAGTACTTC CASSIGTGGHYEQYF
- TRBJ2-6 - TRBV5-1 TGCGCCAGCAGCTCCGAGGTAGACTCTGGGGCCAACGTCCTGACTTTC CASSSEVDSGANVLTF
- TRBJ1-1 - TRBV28 TGTGCCAGCAGACTCCCCTCAGGGTGGACTGAAGCTTTCTTT CASRLPSGWTEAFF
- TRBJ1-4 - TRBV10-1 TGCGCCAGCATCCCGGACAATCGCGGTGAAAAACTGTTTTTT CASIPDNRGEKLFF
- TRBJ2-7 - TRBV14 TGTGCCAGCAGCCAAGATTCACGTTCTATTCTTGACGAGCAGTACTTC CASSQDSRSILDEQYF
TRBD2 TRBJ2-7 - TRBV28 TGTGCCAGCAGTCTTGCCCCTCGGCGGGAGACGGGCGAGCAGTACTTC CASSLAPRRETGEQYF
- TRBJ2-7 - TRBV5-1 TGCGCCAGCAGCTTGGGGAGGGACGAGCAGTACTTC CASSLGRDEQYF
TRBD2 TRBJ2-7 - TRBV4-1 TGCGCCAGCAGCCACACGACTAGCGGGAGTTCCTACGAGCAGTACTTC CASSHTTSGSSYEQYF
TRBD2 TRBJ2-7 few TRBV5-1 TGCGCCAGCAGCCTGAACTGGGACTATCTCTACGAGCAGTACTTC CASSLNWDYLYEQYF
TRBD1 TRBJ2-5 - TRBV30 TGTGCCTGGAGCTCGACAGGGGGTCTCCAAGAGACCCAGTACTTC CAWSSTGGLQETQYF
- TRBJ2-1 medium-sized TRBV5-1 TGCGCCAGCAGCTCGGGACTCAACAATGAGCAGTTCTTC CASSSGLNNEQFF
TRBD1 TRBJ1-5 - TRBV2 TGTGCCAGCAATACAGAAAGAGGGACAGGGATCGTGAATCAGCCCCAGCATTTT CASNTERGTGIVNQPQHF
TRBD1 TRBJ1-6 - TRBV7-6 TGTGCCAGCAGCTCCGACAGGGGGACTTCACCCCTCCACTTT CASSSDRGTSPLHF
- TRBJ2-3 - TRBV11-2 TGTGCCAGCAGCTTAGGGACTGGGGGCGATACGCAGTATTTT CASSLGTGGDTQYF
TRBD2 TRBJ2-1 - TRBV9 TGTGCCAGCAGCGTAGGCGCACTAGCGGGAGGTGAACCCTCCAATGAGCAGTTCTTC CASSVGALAGGEPSNEQFF
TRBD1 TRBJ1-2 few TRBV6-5 TGTGCCAGCAGTTACGGACAGGCTAGCTATGGCTACACCTTC CASSYGQASYGYTF
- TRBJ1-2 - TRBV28 TGTGCCAGCAGTCATCGGGGGGACTATGGCTACACCTTC CASSHRGDYGYTF
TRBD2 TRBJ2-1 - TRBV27 TGTGCCAGCAGTTTTGGAGCGGGGGTCGCGATCTTC CASSFGAGVAIF
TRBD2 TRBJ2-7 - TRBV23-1 TGCGCCAGCAGTCTACCCTACCCTTCGGGGAGCTCGGGGGGCTACGAGCAGTACTTC CASSLPYPSGSSGGYEQYF
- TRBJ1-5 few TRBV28 TGTGCCAGCAGCGACCTGACAGTTAGCAATCAGCCCCAGCATTTT CASSDLTVSNQPQHF
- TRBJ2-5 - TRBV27 TGTGCCAGCAGCCCCGCTGCGGGGTTTGGGGAGCAGTACTTC CASSPAAGFGEQYF
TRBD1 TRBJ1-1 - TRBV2 TGTGCCAGCAGCCTTTTAGGACAGGGGGTGAACACTGAAGCTTTCTTT CASSLLGQGVNTEAFF
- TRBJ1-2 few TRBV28 TGTGCCAGCAGGTTGAGCTATGGCTACACCTTC CASRLSYGYTF
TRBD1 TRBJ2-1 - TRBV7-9 TGTGCCAGCAGCACAGGGGGCTACAATGAGCAGTTCTTC CASSTGGYNEQFF
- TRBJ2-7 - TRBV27 TGTGCCAGCAGCGCCGGGACTCTGGTCTACGAGCAGTACTTC CASSAGTLVYEQYF
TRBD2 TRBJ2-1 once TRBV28 TGTGCCAGCCACGAGGGAGGGCGGAATGAGCAGTTCTTC CASHEGGRNEQFF
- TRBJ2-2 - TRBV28 TGTGCCAGCAGCCCCCTGTGGGCGGGAACCGGGGAGCTGTTTTTT CASSPLWAGTGELFF
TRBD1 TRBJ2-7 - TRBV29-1 TGCAGCGTTGAAGTGGACAGGGAGAGGGCGTACGAGCAGTACTTC CSVEVDRERAYEQYF
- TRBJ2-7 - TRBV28 TGTGCCAGCGGAACTCGCGGGATGACATACGAGCAGTACTTC CASGTRGMTYEQYF
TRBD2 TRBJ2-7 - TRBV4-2 TGTGCCAGCAGCCGGGGACTAGCGGGAGACGAGCAGTACTTC CASSRGLAGDEQYF
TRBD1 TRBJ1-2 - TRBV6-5 TGTGCCAGCAGTAAACAGGGGGCCTCTAACTATGGCTACACCTTC CASSKQGASNYGYTF
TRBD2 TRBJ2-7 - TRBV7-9 TGTGCCAGCAGTGAGGGGCGGGAGTACTCCTACGAGCAGTACTTC CASSEGREYSYEQYF
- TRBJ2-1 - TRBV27 TGTGCCAGCAGTCTGGGCACCGGGACACCAGTCAATGAGCAGTTCTTC CASSLGTGTPVNEQFF
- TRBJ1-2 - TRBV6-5 TGTGCCAGCAGTCCAGACTACCCCGGGTATGGCTACACCTTC CASSPDYPGYGYTF
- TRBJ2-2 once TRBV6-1 TGTGCCAGCAGCCGAGGACGGGGGAACACCGGGGAGCTGTTTTTT CASSRGRGNTGELFF
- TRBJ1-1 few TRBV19 TGTGCCAGTAGTATAGTACCCGGGACTGAAGCTTTCTTT CASSIVPGTEAFF
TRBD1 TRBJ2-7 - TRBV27 TGTGCCAGCAGTTTGGGACAGAGAATATACGAGCAGTACTTC CASSLGQRIYEQYF
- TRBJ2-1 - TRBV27 TGTGCCAGCAGTTTGGGGTCGGGAAAAAATGAGCAGTTCTTC CASSLGSGKNEQFF
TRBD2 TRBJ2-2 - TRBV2 TGTGCCAGCAGGGGGAGTGCGGGAGCAAACACCGGGGAGCTGTTTTTT CASRGSAGANTGELFF
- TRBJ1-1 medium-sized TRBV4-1 TGCGCCAGCAGCCAAGATCGTTCTTACACTGAAGCTTTCTTT CASSQDRSYTEAFF
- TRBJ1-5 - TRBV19 TGTGCCAGTAGCCTGGACAGATTTAGCAATCAGCCCCAGCATTTT CASSLDRFSNQPQHF
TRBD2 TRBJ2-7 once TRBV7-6 TGTGCCAGCAGCTTAGAGCGGGGAAGCTCCTACGAGCAGTACTTC CASSLERGSSYEQYF
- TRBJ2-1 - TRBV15 TGTGCCACCAGCAGAGGCCCTAAGACGGAGGGGAAGGACTACAATGAGCAGTTCTTC CATSRGPKTEGKDYNEQFF
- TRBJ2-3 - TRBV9 TGTGCCAGCAGCGTAGCCGGGAGTTATAAGGCAGATACGCAGTATTTT CASSVAGSYKADTQYF
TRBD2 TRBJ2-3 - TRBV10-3 TGTGCCATCAGGGGCTTAGCGGGAGACACAGATACGCAGTATTTT CAIRGLAGDTDTQYF
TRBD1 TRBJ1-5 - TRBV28 TGTGCCAGCAGTTCCCTGACAGGGCGTCAGCCCCAGCATTTT CASSSLTGRQPQHF
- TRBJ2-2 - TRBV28 TGTGCCAGCAGTTTAGGTACAGGATCGAACACCGGGGAGCTGTTTTTT CASSLGTGSNTGELFF
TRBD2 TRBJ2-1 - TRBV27 TGTGCCAGCAGGAGGGGACTAGCGGGAGTTTCCTACAATGAGCAGTTCTTC CASRRGLAGVSYNEQFF
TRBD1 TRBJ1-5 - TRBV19 TGTGCCAGTAGTATAGTGAACAGGGGAATTAATCAGCCCCAGCATTTT CASSIVNRGINQPQHF
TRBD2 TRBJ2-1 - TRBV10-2 TGCGCCAGCAGCCCGGGACTAGCGGGTTATGAGCAGTTCTTC CASSPGLAGYEQFF
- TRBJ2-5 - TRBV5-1 TGCGCCAGCAGCTTGACAGCCCTTAAGGAGACCCAGTACTTC CASSLTALKETQYF
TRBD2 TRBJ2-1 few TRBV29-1 TGCAGCGCTCCCTCCGGGACTAGTTACAATGAGCAGTTCTTC CSAPSGTSYNEQFF
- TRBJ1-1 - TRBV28 TGTGCCAGCAGTTCGGCGGGGAACACTGAAGCTTTCTTT CASSSAGNTEAFF
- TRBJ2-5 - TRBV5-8 TGTGCCAGCAGCTACCGGGGTGAAGAGACCCAGTACTTC CASSYRGEETQYF
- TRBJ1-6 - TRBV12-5 TGTGCTAGTGGTTTGGTACTAGGTGGAGCCCTCCACTTT CASGLVLGGALHF
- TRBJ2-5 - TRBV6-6 TGTGCCAGCGACGGAGGAGAGACCCAGTACTTC CASDGGETQYF